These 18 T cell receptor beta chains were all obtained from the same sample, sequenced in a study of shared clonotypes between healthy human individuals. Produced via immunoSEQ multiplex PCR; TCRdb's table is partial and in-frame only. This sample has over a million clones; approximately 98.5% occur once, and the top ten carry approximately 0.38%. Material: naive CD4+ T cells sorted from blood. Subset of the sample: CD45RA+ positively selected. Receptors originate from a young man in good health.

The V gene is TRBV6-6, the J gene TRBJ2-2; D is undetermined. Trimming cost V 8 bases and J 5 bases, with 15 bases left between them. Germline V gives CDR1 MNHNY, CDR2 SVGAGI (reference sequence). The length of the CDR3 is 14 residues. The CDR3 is CASGSEAHTGELFF. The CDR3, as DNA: TGTGCCAGCGGGTCGGAAGCCCATACCGGGGAGCTGTTTTTT.

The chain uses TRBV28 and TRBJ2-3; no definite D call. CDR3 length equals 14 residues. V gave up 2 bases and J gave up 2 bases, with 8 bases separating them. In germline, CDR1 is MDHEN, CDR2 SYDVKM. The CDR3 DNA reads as TGTGCCAGCAGTTTAGATCAGTTCACAGATACGCAGTATTTT. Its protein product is CASSLDQFTDTQYF.

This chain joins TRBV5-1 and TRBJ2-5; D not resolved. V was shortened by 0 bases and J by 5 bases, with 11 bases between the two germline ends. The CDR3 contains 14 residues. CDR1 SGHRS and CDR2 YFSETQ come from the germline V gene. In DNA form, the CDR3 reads TGCGCCAGCAGCTTGGACCTACGGTCGGAGACCCAGTACTTC. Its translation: CASSLDLRSETQYF.

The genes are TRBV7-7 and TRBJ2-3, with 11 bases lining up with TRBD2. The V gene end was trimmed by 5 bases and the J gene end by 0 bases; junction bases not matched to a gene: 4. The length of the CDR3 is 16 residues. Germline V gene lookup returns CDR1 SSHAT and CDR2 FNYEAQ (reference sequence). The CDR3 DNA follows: TGTGCCAGCAGCCAAGGGACTAGCGGAAGCACAGATACGCAGTATTTT. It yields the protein CASSQGTSGSTDTQYF.

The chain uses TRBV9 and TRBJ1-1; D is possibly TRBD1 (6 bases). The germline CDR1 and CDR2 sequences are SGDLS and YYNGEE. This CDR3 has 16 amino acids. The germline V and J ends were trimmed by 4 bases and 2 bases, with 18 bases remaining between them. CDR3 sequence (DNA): TGTGCCAGCAGCCCGAGGGCGGGACAAACCAACACTGAAGCTTTCTTT. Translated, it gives CASSPRAGQTNTEAFF.

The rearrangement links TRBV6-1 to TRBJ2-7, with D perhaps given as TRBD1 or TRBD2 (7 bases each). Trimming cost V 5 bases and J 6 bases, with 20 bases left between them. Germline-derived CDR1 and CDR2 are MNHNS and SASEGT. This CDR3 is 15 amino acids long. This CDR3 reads CASSLPTGRAGEQYF. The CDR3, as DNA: TGTGCCAGCAGTTTACCGACAGGGAGGGCGGGCGAGCAGTACTTC.

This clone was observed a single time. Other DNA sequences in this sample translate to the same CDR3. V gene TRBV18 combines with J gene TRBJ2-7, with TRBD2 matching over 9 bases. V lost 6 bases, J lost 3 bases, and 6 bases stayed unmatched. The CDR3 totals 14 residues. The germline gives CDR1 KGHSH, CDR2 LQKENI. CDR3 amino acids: CASSPGSGSYEQYF. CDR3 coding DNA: TGTGCCAGCTCGCCCGGTAGCGGGAGCTACGAGCAGTACTTC.

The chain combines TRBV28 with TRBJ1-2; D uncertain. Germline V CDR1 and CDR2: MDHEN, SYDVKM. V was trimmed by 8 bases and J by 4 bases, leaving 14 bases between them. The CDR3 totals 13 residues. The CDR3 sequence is CASLPEAAYGYTF. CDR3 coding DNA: TGTGCCAGCCTCCCGGAGGCAGCCTATGGCTACACCTTC.

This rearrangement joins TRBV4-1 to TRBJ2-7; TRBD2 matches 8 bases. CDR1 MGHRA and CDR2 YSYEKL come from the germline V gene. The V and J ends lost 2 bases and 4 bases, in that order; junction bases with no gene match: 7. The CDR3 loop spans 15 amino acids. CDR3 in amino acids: CASSQPGRAAYEQYF. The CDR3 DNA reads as TGCGCCAGCAGCCAACCCGGGAGGGCCGCATACGAGCAGTACTTC.

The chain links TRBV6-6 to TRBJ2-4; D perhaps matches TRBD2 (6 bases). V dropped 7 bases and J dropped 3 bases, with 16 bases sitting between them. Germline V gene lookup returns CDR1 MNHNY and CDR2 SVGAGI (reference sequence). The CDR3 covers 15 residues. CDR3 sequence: CASTLGGPGKNIQYF. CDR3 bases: TGTGCCAGCACCCTGGGAGGCCCAGGCAAAAACATTCAGTACTTC.

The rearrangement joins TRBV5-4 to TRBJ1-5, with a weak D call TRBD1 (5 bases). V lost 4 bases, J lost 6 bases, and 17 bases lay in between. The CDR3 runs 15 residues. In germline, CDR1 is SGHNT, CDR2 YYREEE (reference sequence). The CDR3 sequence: CASSLTVKNGQPQHF. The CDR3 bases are TGTGCCAGCAGCCTGACAGTAAAGAATGGTCAGCCCCAGCATTTT. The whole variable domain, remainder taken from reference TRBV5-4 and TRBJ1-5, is ETGVTQSPTHLIKTRGQQVTLRCSSQSGHNTVSWYQQALGQGPQFIFQYYREEENGRGNFPPRFSGLQFPNYSSELNVNALELDDSALYLCASSLTVKNGQPQHFGDGTRLSIL.

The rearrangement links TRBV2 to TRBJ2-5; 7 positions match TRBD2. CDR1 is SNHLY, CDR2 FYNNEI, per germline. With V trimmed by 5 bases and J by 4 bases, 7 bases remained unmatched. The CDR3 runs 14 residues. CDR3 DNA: TGTGCCAGCAGTCGAGGGACTAATTTAGAGACCCAGTACTTC. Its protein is CASSRGTNLETQYF. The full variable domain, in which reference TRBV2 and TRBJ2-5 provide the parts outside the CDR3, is EPEVTQTPSHQVTQMGQEVILRCVPISNHLYFYWYRQILGQKVEFLVSFYNNEISEKSEIFDDQFSVERPDGSNFTLKIRSTKLEDSAMYFCASSRGTNLETQYFGPGTRLLVL.

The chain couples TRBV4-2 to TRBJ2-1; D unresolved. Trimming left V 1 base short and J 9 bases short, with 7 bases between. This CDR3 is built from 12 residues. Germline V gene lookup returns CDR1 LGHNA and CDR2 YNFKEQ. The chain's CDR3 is CASSQAGFEQFF. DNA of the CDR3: TGTGCCAGCAGCCAAGCAGGTTTTGAGCAGTTCTTC.

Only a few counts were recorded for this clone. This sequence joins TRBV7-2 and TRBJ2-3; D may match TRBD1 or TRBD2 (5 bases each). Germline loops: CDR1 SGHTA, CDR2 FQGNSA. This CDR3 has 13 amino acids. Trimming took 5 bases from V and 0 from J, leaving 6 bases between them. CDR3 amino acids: CASSRDSTDTQYF. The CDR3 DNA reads TGTGCCAGCAGCCGGGACAGCACAGATACGCAGTATTTT. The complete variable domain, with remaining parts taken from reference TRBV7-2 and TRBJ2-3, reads GAGVSQSPSNKVTEKGKDVELRCDPISGHTALYWYRQSLGQGLEFLIYFQGNSAPDKSGLPSDRFSAERTGGSVSTLTIQRTQQEDSAVYLCASSRDSTDTQYFGPGTRLTVL.

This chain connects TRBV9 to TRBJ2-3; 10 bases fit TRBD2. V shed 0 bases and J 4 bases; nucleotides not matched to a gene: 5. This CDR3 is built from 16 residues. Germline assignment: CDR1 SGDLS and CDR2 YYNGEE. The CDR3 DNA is TGTGCCAGCAGCGTAGAGCCAGCGGGAGGGCCAGATACGCAGTATTTT. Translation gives CASSVEPAGGPDTQYF.

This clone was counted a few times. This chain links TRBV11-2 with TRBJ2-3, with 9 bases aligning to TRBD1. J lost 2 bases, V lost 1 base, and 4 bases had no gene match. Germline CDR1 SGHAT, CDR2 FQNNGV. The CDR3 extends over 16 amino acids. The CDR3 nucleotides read TGTGCCAGCAGCTTAGGCCGGGACAGGGTCACAGATACGCAGTATTTT. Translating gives CASSLGRDRVTDTQYF.

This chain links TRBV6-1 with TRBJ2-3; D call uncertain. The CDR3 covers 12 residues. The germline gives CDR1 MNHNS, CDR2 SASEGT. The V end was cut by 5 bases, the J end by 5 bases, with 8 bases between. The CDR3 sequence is CASSRVGDTQYF. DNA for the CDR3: TGTGCCAGCAGTCGGGTAGGAGATACGCAGTATTTT.

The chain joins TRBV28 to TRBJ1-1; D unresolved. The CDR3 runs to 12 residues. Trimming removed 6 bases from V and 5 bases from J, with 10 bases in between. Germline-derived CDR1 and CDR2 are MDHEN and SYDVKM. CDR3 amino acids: CASSVPLTEAFF. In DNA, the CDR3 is TGTGCCAGCAGCGTCCCGCTTACTGAAGCTTTCTTT. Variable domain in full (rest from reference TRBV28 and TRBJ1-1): DVKVTQSSRYLVKRTGEKVFLECVQDMDHENMFWYRQDPGLGLRLIYFSYDVKMKEKGDIPEGYSVSREKKERFSLILESASTNQTSMYLCASSVPLTEAFFGQGTRLTVV.